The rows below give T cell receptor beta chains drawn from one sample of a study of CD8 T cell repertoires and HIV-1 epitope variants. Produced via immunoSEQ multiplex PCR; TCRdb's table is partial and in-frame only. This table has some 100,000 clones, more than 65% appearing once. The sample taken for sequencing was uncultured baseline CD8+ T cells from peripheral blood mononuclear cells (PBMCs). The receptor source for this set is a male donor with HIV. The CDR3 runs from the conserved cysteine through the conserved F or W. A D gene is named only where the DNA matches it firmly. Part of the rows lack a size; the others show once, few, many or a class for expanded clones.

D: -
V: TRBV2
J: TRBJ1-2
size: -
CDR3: CASSVSVNYGYTF
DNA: TGTGCCAGCAGTGTGTCCGTTAACTATGGCTACACCTTC

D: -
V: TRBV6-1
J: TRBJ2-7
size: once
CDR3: CASSATNYEQYF
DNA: TGTGCCAGCAGTGCTACTAATTACGAGCAGTACTTC

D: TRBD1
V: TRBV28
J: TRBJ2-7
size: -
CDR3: CASSLPPQGVRQTYEQYF
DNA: TGTGCCAGCAGTTTACCCCCCCAGGGGGTCCGCCAGACCTACGAGCAGTACTTC

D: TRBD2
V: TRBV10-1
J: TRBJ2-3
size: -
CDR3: CASKESGGTDTQYF
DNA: TGCGCCAGCAAGGAGAGCGGGGGTACAGATACGCAGTATTTT

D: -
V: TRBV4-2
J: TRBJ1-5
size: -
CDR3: CASSQDLSQPQHF
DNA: TGTGCCAGCAGCCAAGATCTTAGTCAGCCCCAGCATTTT

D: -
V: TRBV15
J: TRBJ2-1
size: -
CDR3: CATSRAQVDPYNEQFF
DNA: TGTGCCACCAGCAGAGCACAGGTAGACCCCTACAATGAGCAGTTCTTC

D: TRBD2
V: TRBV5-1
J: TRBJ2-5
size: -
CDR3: CASSSGLAGSQETQYF
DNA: TGCGCCAGCTCCTCGGGACTAGCGGGGTCCCAAGAGACCCAGTACTTC

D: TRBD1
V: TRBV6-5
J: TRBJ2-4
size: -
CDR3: CASKRQGSNIQYF
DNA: TGTGCCAGCAAGAGACAGGGTAGTAACATTCAGTACTTC

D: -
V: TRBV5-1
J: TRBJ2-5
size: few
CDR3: CASSTNQETQYF
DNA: TGCGCCAGCAGCACGAACCAAGAGACCCAGTACTTC

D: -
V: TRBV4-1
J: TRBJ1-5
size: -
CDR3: CASSQDLSQPQHF
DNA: TGCGCCAGCAGCCAAGATCTTAGTCAGCCCCAGCATTTT

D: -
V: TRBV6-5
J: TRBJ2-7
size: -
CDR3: CASSYIQGGEQYF
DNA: TGTGCCAGCAGTTACATCCAGGGCGGCGAGCAGTACTTC

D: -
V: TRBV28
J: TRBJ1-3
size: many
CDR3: CASILSTGKGGGNTIYF
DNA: TGTGCCAGCATCCTAAGCACGGGAAAAGGGGGAGGAAACACCATATATTTT

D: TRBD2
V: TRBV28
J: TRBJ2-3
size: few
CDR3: CASSTRTSGKLDTQYF
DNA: TGTGCCAGCAGTACGCGGACTAGCGGGAAATTGGATACGCAGTATTTT

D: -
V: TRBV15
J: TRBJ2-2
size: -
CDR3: CATSRDRAGKTGELFF
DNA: TGTGCCACCAGCAGAGATCGGGCAGGGAAGACCGGGGAGCTGTTTTTT

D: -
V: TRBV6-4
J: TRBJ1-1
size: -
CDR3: CASSVEGGNTEAFF
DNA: TGTGCCAGCAGTGTGGAGGGAGGGAACACTGAAGCTTTCTTT

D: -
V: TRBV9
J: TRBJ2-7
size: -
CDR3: CASSVAPPGAGNYYEQYF
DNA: TGTGCCAGCAGCGTAGCCCCCCCCGGTGCAGGGAACTACTACGAGCAGTACTTC

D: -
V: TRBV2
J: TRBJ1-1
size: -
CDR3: CASSDRGNTEAFF
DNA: TGTGCCAGCAGTGATAGGGGAAACACTGAAGCTTTCTTT

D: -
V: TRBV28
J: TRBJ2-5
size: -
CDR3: CASSTLWEMQETQYF
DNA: TGTGCCAGCTCCACCTTGTGGGAAATGCAAGAGACCCAGTACTTC

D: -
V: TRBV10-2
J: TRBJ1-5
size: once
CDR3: CASSEPLVPQHF
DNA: TGCGCCAGCAGTGAGCCTCTGGTGCCCCAGCATTTT

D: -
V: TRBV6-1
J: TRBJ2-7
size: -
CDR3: CASRVRLDSYEQYF
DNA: TGCGCCAGCAGAGTTAGACTTGACTCCTACGAGCAGTACTTC

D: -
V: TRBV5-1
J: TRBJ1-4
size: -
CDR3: CASSLDGEKLFF
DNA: TGCGCCAGCAGCTTGGACGGTGAAAAACTGTTTTTT

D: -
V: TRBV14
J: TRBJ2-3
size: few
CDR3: CASSLVTDYTDTQYF
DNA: TGTGCCAGCAGCCTCGTGACTGATTACACAGATACGCAGTATTTT

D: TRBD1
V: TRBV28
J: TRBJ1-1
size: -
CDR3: CASRRQGRITEAFF
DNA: TGTGCCAGCAGGAGACAGGGTCGAATCACTGAAGCTTTCTTT

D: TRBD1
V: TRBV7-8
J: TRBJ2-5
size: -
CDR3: CASSLAPRGIQETQYF
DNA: TGTGCCAGCAGCTTAGCCCCCAGGGGGATCCAAGAGACCCAGTACTTC

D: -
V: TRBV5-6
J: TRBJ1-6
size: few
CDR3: CASSLNWQPGLTSPLHF
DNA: TGTGCCAGCAGCTTGAATTGGCAGCCAGGCCTTACATCACCCCTCCACTTT

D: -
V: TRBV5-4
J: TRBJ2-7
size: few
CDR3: CASSLSHEQYF
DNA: TGTGCCAGCAGCTTGTCCCACGAGCAGTACTTC

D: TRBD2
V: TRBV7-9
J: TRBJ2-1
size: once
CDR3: CASSSTSIFEQFF
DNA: TGTGCCAGCAGTTCGACTAGCATCTTTGAGCAGTTCTTC

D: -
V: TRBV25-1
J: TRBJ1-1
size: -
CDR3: CASRPLGNRNTEAFF
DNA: TGTGCCAGCAGACCTCTTGGGAACAGGAACACTGAAGCTTTCTTT

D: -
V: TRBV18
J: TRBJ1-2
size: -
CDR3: CASSSPQVNYGYTF
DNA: TGTGCCAGCTCCTCGCCACAGGTTAACTATGGCTACACCTTC

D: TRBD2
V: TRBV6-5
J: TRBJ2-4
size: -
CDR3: CASSPIRGRENIQYF
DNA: TGTGCCAGCAGCCCAATTCGGGGGAGGGAAAACATTCAGTACTTC

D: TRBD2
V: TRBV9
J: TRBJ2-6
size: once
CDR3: CASRGSGGPSGANVLTF
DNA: TGTGCCAGCAGGGGTAGCGGGGGGCCCTCTGGGGCCAACGTCCTGACTTTC

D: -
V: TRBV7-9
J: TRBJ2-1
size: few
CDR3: CASSLRSSQAGEQFF
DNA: TGTGCCAGCAGCTTAAGGTCATCCCAGGCCGGGGAGCAGTTCTTC

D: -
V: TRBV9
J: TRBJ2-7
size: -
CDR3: CASSLQAFSYEQYF
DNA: TGTGCCAGCAGCCTCCAGGCATTCTCCTACGAGCAGTACTTC

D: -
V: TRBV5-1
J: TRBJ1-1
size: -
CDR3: CASSLAQGGMVSEAFF
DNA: TGCGCCAGCAGCTTGGCCCAGGGCGGGATGGTGTCTGAAGCTTTCTTT

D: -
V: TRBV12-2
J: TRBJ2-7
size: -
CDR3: CASRLVGGNSYEQYF
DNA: TGTGCAAGTCGCTTAGTAGGGGGCAACTCCTACGAGCAGTACTTC